This TCR beta chain emerged from a study of blood T cell repertoires in COVID-19. On the study more broadly: Whether acute or convalescent, the COVID-19 samples came from the United States, Italy and Spain. T cells, B-cell-depleted T cells, or PBMCs supplied cDNA or gDNA.

In the authors' methods: Quantification of nucleated cells was approximated via reference gene primer amplification. Clones were sequenced by immunoSEQ multiplex PCR, and TCRdb holds only the in-frame ones, with some missing. Clone size and the V and J calls come from that table; the DNA yielded D and trimming. The sample yields around 160,000 clones, 70% to 90% seen once. Germline trimming cut 6 bases from V and 6 bases from J; bases unmatched to any gene: 8. Looked up from germline, CDR1 is ENHRY and CDR2 is SYGVKD. This CDR3 region has 14 residues. Sequenced: peripheral blood. The rearrangement links TRBV10-3 to TRBJ1-3; 7 bases agree with TRBD1. The origin of this receptor is a woman between 55 and 75 years old with COVID-19, enrolled during active disease. CDR3 sequence: CAIRTEDRVNTIYF. The CDR3 DNA follows: TGTGCCATCAGGACCGAAGACAGGGTAAACACCATATATTTT.